This T cell receptor (beta chain) was obtained from a study of early T cells in non-severe SARS-CoV-2 infection. General observations from the study: Sequences matched to VDJdb favored anti-spike CD8 responses, while private and CD4 specificities were missed.

In TCRdb, the 5' RACE reads were re-called with MiXCR into one record per CDR3 protein. The sample carries about 86,000 distinct CDR3 sequences, about an eighth recorded once. Germline values: CDR1 SQVTM, CDR2 ANQGSEA. The trim removed 4 bases at V and 6 bases at J, leaving 10 bases unmatched. The CDR3 has 15 amino acids. To note about this clonotype: Its target is unknown.

The sample taken for sequencing was whole blood. The chain combines TRBV29-1 with TRBJ2-4; 9 bases match TRBD1. The sequence was obtained from an adult who was a healthcare worker with PCR-confirmed SARS-CoV-2 infection or an uninfected control (not recorded which). In DNA form, the CDR3 reads TGCAGCGTTGCGGTGGGGACAGGGACACTAAACATTCAGTACTTC. Its protein product is CSVAVGTGTLNIQYF.